The 9 T cell receptor beta chains given below trace back to one sample, sequenced in a study of regulatory T cells in long-lasting Graves disease. The TCR beta library used iRepertoire HTBI primers with Arm-PCR amplification of CDR3. MiXCR, run by TCRdb on the multiplex PCR reads, gives a single entry per CDR3 protein. The sample has a few hundred thousand distinct CDR3 sequences, roughly 25% seen once. Specified time point: persistent/refractory GD, antithyroid drugs over 5 years with positive TRAb. RNA extracted from PBMCs served as the sequencing template. The input for sequencing was peripheral blood mononuclear cells (PBMCs), taken when the disease was refractory, from a patient treated with antithyroid drugs. The receptors stem from a woman aged 40 to 50 with Graves disease.

This clonotype came up a few times. This CDR3 is CSALPEGGGAYEQYF. DNA for the CDR3: TGCAGTGCCCTGCCGGAGGGGGGGGGAGCCTACGAGCAGTACTTC. The chain combines TRBV20-1 with TRBJ2-7; perhaps TRBD2 as D (7 bases). Germline CDR1 is DFQATT and CDR2 is SNEGSKA (reference sequence). The CDR3 extends over 15 amino acids. The V end lost 6 bases, the J end lost 2 bases, and 20 bases lay between the germline ends.

This clonotype has more than one count but fewer than ten. V gene TRBV5-1 combines with J gene TRBJ2-7, with 10 bases lining up with TRBD2. Germline assignment: CDR1 SGHRS and CDR2 YFSETQ. The CDR3 consists of 15 residues. Germline trimming cut 4 bases from V and 4 bases from J; bases unmatched to any gene: 8. The CDR3 DNA sequence: TGCGCCAGCAGCATTGGGACTAGCGTGTTTTACGAGCAGTACTTC. Translation: CASSIGTSVFYEQYF.

The rearrangement uses TRBV29-1 and TRBJ1-1, with D maybe TRBD1 (5 bases). The germline V gene encodes CDR1 SQVTM and CDR2 ANQGSEA. The CDR3 spans 12 residues. V was cut by 8 bases and J by 8 bases, with 18 bases left in between. For the CDR3, the DNA is TGCAGCATCTCCAGGGAGGGGAGAGAAGCTTTCTTT. Translated, it gives CSISREGREAFF. Looking up the rest from reference TRBV29-1 and TRBJ1-1 gives the full variable domain: SAVISQKPSRDICQRGTSLTIQCQVDSQVTMMFWYRQQPGQSLTLIATANQGSEATYESGFVIDKFPISRPNLTFSTLTVSNMSPEDSSIYLCSISREGREAFFGQGTRLTVV.

This clonotype has just one count. This chain links TRBV5-1 with TRBJ2-1; D call uncertain. Per germline, CDR1 SGHRS and CDR2 YFSETQ. Trimming pared 1 base from V and 3 bases from J, leaving 11 bases between. There are 15 residues in the CDR3. CDR3 nucleotides: TGCGCCAGCAGCTTGTTATCCGGCAGCTACAATGAGCAGTTCTTC. Amino acid sequence: CASSLLSGSYNEQFF. Drawing the rest from reference TRBV5-1 and TRBJ2-1, the complete variable domain is KAGVTQTPRYLIKTRGQQVTLSCSPISGHRSVSWYQQTPGQGLQFLFEYFSETQRNKGNFPGRFSGRQFSNSRSEMNVSTLELGDSALYLCASSLLSGSYNEQFFGPGTRLTVL.

At least ten counts were recorded for this clonotype. V and J are TRBV6-5 and TRBJ1-2; 7 bases agree with TRBD1. The CDR3 contains 15 residues. Looked up from germline, CDR1 is MNHEY and CDR2 is SVGAGI. V dropped 0 bases and J dropped 5; count of bases not matched to a gene: 6. In DNA, the CDR3 is TGTGCCAGCAGTTACTCGATAGGCAGGGGGTATGGCTACACCTTC. It encodes CASSYSIGRGYGYTF.

This clonotype showed up many times. The V and J genes are TRBV10-3 and TRBJ1-2, with 7 bases aligning to TRBD1. From germline, CDR1 is ENHRY and CDR2 SYGVKD. This CDR3 region has 14 residues. V lost 3 bases and J lost 6; bases outside the gene matches: 7. The CDR3, as DNA: TGTGCCATCAGTGACCTCGGACAGGAGGATGGCTACACCTTC. Translated: CAISDLGQEDGYTF.

Only a few counts were recorded for this clonotype. The chain has TRBV29-1 and TRBJ1-1, with D unresolved. Germline-derived CDR1 and CDR2 are SQVTM and ANQGSEA. The CDR3 contains 15 residues. Trimming took 3 bases from V and 0 from J, leaving 14 bases between them. CDR3 bases: TGCAGCGTTGATAAGTACGGGGTCGTGAACACTGAAGCTTTCTTT. As protein: CSVDKYGVVNTEAFF.

To note about this clonotype: It differs at one base from a far larger clone, so likely a read error. J is TRBJ2-7 and V is TRBV6-5, with TRBD1 matching over 9 bases. The germline V gene encodes CDR1 MNHEY and CDR2 SVGAGI. The CDR3 totals 18 residues. Germline trimming cut 0 bases from V and 3 bases from J; bases unmatched to any gene: 12. CDR3 protein: CASSYSCYRGQGIYEQYF. CDR3 in DNA: TGTGCCAGCAGTTACTCATGCTATAGGGGACAGGGCATCTACGAGCAGTACTTC.

This clonotype showed up many times. This chain links TRBV10-3 with TRBJ1-1; the match to TRBD1 covers 10 bases. Germline CDR1 ENHRY, CDR2 SYGVKD. The junction had 9 bases not matched to a gene; V was cut back by 3 bases and J by 11 bases. This CDR3 contains 14 residues. The CDR3 loop reads CAISEGRDRGFAFF. The CDR3 DNA follows: TGTGCCATCAGTGAAGGTCGGGACAGGGGATTCGCTTTCTTT.